A selection of T cell receptor beta chains follows, all from one sample in a study of T cell responses to AZD1222 COVID-19 vaccine. The data were produced by immunoSEQ multiplex PCR, yet TCRdb's version contains in-frame clones alone and is incomplete. This sample carries 100,000 to 150,000 clones, about 85% of them seen once, and the ten largest clones take roughly 4.4%. This sample comprised peripheral blood, obtained 28 days after the second AZD1222 dose. Receptors originate from an adult who received the AZD1222 COVID-19 vaccine. Each CDR3 is given with its conserved first and last residue. The D gene is left open where the match is weak. Only part of the rows carry a size: once, few, many, or a class if the clone is expanded.

j_gene | d_gene | abundance | v_gene | CDR3nt | CDR3aa
TRBJ1-3 | - | - | TRBV28 | TGTGCCAGCAGTCTTTTTGACTCTGGAAACACCATATATTTT | CASSLFDSGNTIYF
TRBJ2-7 | - | - | TRBV5-1 | TGCGCCAGCAGCTTGAAGGACGCCTACGAGCAGTACTTC | CASSLKDAYEQYF
TRBJ1-1 | - | - | TRBV30 | TGTGCCTGGATCAGAGATAACACTGAAGCTTTCTTT | CAWIRDNTEAFF
TRBJ2-4 | - | - | TRBV3-1/TRBV3-2 | TGTGCCAGCAGCCAAGATGGGTATATGGGCATTCAGTACTTC | CASSQDGYMGIQYF
TRBJ2-2 | - | few | TRBV4-2 | TGTGCCAGCAGCCAGGGGGGCCCTAGCGAGACAAACACCGGGGAGCTGTTTTTT | CASSQGGPSETNTGELFF
TRBJ2-7 | - | - | TRBV10-3 | TGTGCCATCAGGGACAGAAACTCCTACGAGCAGTACTTC | CAIRDRNSYEQYF
TRBJ2-5 | - | - | TRBV28 | TGTGCCAGCAAACAGGCAGGGGCCCAAGAGACCCAGTACTTC | CASKQAGAQETQYF
TRBJ1-2 | - | - | TRBV19 | TGTGCCAGTAGTATTGCAGAAACCTATGGCTACACCTTC | CASSIAETYGYTF
TRBJ2-2 | TRBD1 | once | TRBV4-2 | TGTGCCAGCAGCCATTCCGGGACAGACCGCGCGAACACCGGGGAGCTGTTTTTT | CASSHSGTDRANTGELFF
TRBJ2-7 | - | - | TRBV18 | TGTGCCAGCGCACCTACACTTTACGAGCAGTACTTC | CASAPTLYEQYF
TRBJ1-4 | - | - | TRBV28 | TGTGCCAGCAAAGCCCATGGGGGGGAAAAACTGTTTTTT | CASKAHGGEKLFF
TRBJ1-3 | TRBD1 | - | TRBV27 | TGTGCCAGCAGTTTCTCAATTGGACAGGCCGTCGACACCATATATTTT | CASSFSIGQAVDTIYF
TRBJ2-1 | TRBD2 | few | TRBV4-2 | TGTGCCAGCAGCCAATGGCGGGGGGAAGACAATGAGCAGTTCTTC | CASSQWRGEDNEQFF
TRBJ2-7 | - | - | TRBV2 | TGTGCCAGCAAGGCCTCCTACGAGCAGTACTTC | CASKASYEQYF
TRBJ1-2 | - | - | TRBV12-3/TRBV12-4 | TGTGCCAGCAGCGGGCCTAACTATGGCTACACCTTC | CASSGPNYGYTF
TRBJ1-5 | TRBD1 | - | TRBV30 | TGTGCCTGGAGCGGGACAGGGCCCAATCAGCCCCAGCATTTT | CAWSGTGPNQPQHF
TRBJ1-2 | TRBD1 | - | TRBV7-9 | TGTGCCAGCAGCTTATTACCGGGGGGACAGGACTATGGCTACACCTTC | CASSLLPGGQDYGYTF
TRBJ1-2 | - | - | TRBV19 | TGTGCCAGTAGTACCCGCCAGGGTCACTATGGCTACACCTTC | CASSTRQGHYGYTF
TRBJ1-5 | - | - | TRBV6-5 | TGTGCCAGCAGGGTAGGGGGGGCCGGCAATCAGCCCCAGCATTTT | CASRVGGAGNQPQHF
TRBJ1-5 | - | - | TRBV28 | TGTGCCAGCAGTTCCCCGACTGAATATCAGCCCCAGCATTTT | CASSSPTEYQPQHF
TRBJ1-5 | - | once | TRBV6-5 | TGTGCCACCCTCTTAACCTTCAATCAGCCCCAGCATTTT | CATLLTFNQPQHF
TRBJ1-6 | - | once | TRBV5-1 | TGCGCCAGCAGCTCCGGGGACGGGGGCTCACCCCTCCACTTT | CASSSGDGGSPLHF
TRBJ2-4 | - | once | TRBV6-5 | TGTGCCAGCAGCTCCACCGTGGGCGGAAACATTCAGTACTTC | CASSSTVGGNIQYF
TRBJ1-4 | TRBD1 | - | TRBV9 | TGTGCCAGCAGCGCAGGGGGCTTAACAACTAATGAAAAACTGTTTTTT | CASSAGGLTTNEKLFF
TRBJ1-2 | - | once | TRBV28 | TGTGCCAGCGTCGCGGCAGGGTACGATGGCTACACCTTC | CASVAAGYDGYTF
TRBJ2-1 | TRBD2 | - | TRBV7-9 | TGTGCCAGCAGCTTAACTAGCGGGGGGGCTGAGAGCTCCAAGTTCTTC | CASSLTSGGAESSKFF
TRBJ2-2 | - | - | TRBV18 | TGTGCCAGCTCACCACGAGGTTCGGCCTCCCTGAACACCGGGGAGCTGTTTTTT | CASSPRGSASLNTGELFF
TRBJ2-5 | - | - | TRBV7-8 | TGTGCCAGCAGCCTGCTTCCCTACACAGAGACCCAAGAGACCCAGTACTTC | CASSLLPYTETQETQYF
TRBJ1-1 | - | - | TRBV6-1 | TGTGCCAGCAGTGAATACCAGCGTGAAGCTTTCTTT | CASSEYQREAFF
TRBJ1-2 | - | - | TRBV27 | TGTGCCAGCAGTTTTCGAGGGGGGTCTAACTATGGCTACACCTTC | CASSFRGGSNYGYTF
TRBJ2-2 | TRBD1 | - | TRBV7-3 | TGTGCCAGCAGCTCGACAGGGACCGGGGAGCTGTTTTTT | CASSSTGTGELFF
TRBJ1-2 | TRBD1 | - | TRBV27 | TGTGCCAGCAGTTCCCAAAGCCCGGACAGGGAGCGCTACACCTTC | CASSSQSPDRERYTF
TRBJ1-1 | TRBD1 | once | TRBV6-6 | TGTGCCAGCAGTCCTTCTCTCGGGACAGGGAACACTGAAGCTTTCTTT | CASSPSLGTGNTEAFF
TRBJ2-3 | TRBD2 | - | TRBV7-2 | TGTGCCAGCAGCTTATGGAGCGGGGAGGCAGATACGCAGTATTTT | CASSLWSGEADTQYF
TRBJ1-5 | TRBD1 | - | TRBV18 | TGTGCCAGCTCATTGGGACAGGGGCCACCTTTACAGCCCCAGCATTTT | CASSLGQGPPLQPQHF
TRBJ2-1 | TRBD1 | once | TRBV7-2 | TGTGCCAGCAGCTGGGGGGTGACAGGGGGAACGAACAATGAGCAGTTCTTC | CASSWGVTGGTNNEQFF
TRBJ1-3 | - | few | TRBV28 | TGTGCCAGCAGTTTTCTCACGCACGGGACAACATTCTCTGGAAACACCATATATTTT | CASSFLTHGTTFSGNTIYF
TRBJ1-4 | - | - | TRBV5-1 | TGCGCCAGCAGCTTGGGACCCCAACGATTTAATGAAAAACTGTTTTTT | CASSLGPQRFNEKLFF
TRBJ2-5 | TRBD2 | once | TRBV30 | TGTGCCTGGAGTAACTACGGACTAGCTCAAGAGACCCAGTACTTC | CAWSNYGLAQETQYF
TRBJ2-4 | - | - | TRBV4-1 | TGCGCCAGCAGCCAAGATCGGGCGGAGGTAGCCAAAAACATTCAGTACTTC | CASSQDRAEVAKNIQYF